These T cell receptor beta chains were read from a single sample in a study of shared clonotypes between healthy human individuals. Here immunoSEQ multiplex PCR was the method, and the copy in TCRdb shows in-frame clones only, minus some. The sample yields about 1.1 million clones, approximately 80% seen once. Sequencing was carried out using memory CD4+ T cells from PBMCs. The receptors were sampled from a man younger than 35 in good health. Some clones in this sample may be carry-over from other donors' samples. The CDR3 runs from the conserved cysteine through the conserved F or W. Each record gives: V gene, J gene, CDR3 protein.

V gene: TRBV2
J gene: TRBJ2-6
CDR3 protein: CASAGSSGANVLTF

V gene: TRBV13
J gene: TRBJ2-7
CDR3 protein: CASSILGRGRDEQYF

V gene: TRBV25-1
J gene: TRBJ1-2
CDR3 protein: CASSEGGGVEGYTF

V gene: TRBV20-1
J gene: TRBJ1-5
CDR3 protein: CSAVADTPQHF

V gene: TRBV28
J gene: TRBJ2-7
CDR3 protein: CASSRSARYEQYF

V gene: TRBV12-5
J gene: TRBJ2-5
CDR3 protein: CASGLDGTGGRLYF

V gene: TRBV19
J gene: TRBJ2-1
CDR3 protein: CASSASPATYEQFF

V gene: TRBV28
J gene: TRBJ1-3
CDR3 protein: CASSVMGHSSGNTIYF

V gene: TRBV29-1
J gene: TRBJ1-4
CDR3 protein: CSVSGQPNEKLFF

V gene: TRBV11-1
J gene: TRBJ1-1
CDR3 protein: CASSLRLQAEAFF

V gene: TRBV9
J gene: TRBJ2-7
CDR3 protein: CASSVGLGASHEQYF

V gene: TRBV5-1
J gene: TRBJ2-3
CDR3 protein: CASSFGSSTDTQYF

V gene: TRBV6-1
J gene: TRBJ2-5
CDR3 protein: CASSGRPGQQKNLNRETQYF

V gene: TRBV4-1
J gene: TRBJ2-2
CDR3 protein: CASSQGLNRGTGELFF